This T cell receptor (beta chain) was retrieved from a study of breast tumors, draining lymph nodes, adjacent tissues. General study findings and limits: The lymph node origin of tumor T cells was framed as consistent with a hypothesis, not demonstrated. Compared with lymph nodes, tumors were less diverse; compared with nontumor tissue, more. Data fit most tumor T cells coming from lymph node, expanding in tumor. Tumor and nontumor repertoires were significantly more similar in luminal-like than in basal-like breast cancer.

MiXCR, applied by TCRdb to the multiplex PCR reads, yields one record per CDR3 protein. Among around 230,000 distinct CDR3 sequences listed, 30% to 35% were seen once. Axillary draining lymph nodes of breast cancer patients supplied the node samples. V gave up 0 bases and J gave up 5 bases, with 4 bases separating them. The CDR3 covers 14 residues. Germline CDR1 KGHDR, CDR2 SFDVKD. Comments on this clonotype: Its target is unknown.

The chain has TRBV24-1 and TRBJ2-6; no clear D. This sequence originates from a female donor with breast cancer. Some clones in this sample may be carry-over from other donors' samples. The sample taken for sequencing was axillary lymph node tissue. CDR3 protein: CATSDLNWANVLTF. CDR3 nucleotides: TGTGCCACCAGTGATTTGAACTGGGCCAACGTCCTGACTTTC.